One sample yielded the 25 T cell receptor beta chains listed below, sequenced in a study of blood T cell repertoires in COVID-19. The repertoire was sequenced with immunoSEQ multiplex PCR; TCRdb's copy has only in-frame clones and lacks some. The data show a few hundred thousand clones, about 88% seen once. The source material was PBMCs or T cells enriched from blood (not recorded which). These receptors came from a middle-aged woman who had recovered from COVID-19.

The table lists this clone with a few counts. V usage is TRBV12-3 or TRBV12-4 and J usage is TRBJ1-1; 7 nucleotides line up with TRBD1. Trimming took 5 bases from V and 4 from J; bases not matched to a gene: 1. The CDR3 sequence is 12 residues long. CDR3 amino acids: CASSTGATEAFF. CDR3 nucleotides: TGTGCCAGCAGTACAGGGGCCACTGAAGCTTTCTTT.

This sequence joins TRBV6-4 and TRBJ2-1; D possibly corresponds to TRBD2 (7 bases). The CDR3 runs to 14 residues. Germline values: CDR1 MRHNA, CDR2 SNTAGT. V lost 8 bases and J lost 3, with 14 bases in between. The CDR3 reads CASGRGGSYNEQFF. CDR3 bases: TGTGCCAGCGGAAGGGGGGGGAGCTACAATGAGCAGTTCTTC.

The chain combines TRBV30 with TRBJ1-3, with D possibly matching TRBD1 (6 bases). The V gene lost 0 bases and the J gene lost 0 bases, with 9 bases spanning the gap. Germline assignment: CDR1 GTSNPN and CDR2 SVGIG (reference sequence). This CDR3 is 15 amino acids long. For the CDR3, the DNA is TGTGCCTGGAGTGTAGGACAGCGCTCTGGAAACACCATATATTTT. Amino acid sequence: CAWSVGQRSGNTIYF.

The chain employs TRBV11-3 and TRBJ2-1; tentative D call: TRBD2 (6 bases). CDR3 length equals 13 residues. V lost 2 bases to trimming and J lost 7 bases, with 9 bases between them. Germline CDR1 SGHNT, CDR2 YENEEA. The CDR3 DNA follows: TGTGCCAGCAGCTTATTAGCGGTTAATGAGCAGTTCTTC. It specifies CASSLLAVNEQFF.

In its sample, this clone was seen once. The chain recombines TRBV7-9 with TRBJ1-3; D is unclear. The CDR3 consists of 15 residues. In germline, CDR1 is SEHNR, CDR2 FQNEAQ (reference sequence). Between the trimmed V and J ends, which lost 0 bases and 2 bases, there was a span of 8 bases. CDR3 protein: CASSLALGAGNTIYF. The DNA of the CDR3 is TGTGCCAGCAGCTTAGCCTTGGGAGCTGGAAACACCATATATTTT.

The CDR3 here is CSITRNSGEQYF. The CDR3 bases are TGCAGCATTACCCGTAACAGCGGCGAGCAGTACTTC. The chain combines TRBV29-1 with TRBJ2-7; D possibly corresponds to TRBD2 (5 bases). CDR3 length equals 12 residues. The germline V gene encodes CDR1 SQVTM and CDR2 ANQGSEA. V lost 8 bases, J lost 6 bases, and 17 bases lay in between.

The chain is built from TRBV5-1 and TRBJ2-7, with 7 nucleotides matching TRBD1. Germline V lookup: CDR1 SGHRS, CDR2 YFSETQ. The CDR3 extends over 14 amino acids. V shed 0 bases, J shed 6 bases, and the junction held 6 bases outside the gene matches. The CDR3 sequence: CASSLGRGYSEQYF. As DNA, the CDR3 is TGCGCCAGCAGCTTGGGCAGGGGGTATTCCGAGCAGTACTTC.

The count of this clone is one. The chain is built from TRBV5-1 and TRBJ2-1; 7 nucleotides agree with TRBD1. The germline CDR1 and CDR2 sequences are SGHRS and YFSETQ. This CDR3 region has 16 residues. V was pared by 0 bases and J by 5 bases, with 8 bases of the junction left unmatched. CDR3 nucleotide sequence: TGCGCCAGCAGCTTGGGCGAGGACAGGATAAACAATGAGCAGTTCTTC. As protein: CASSLGEDRINNEQFF.

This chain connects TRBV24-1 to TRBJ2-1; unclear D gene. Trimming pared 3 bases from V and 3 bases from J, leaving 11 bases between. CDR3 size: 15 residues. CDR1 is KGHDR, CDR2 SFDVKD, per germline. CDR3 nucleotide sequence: TGTGCCACCAGTGATCACAAGAATTACTACAATGAGCAGTTCTTC. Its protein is CATSDHKNYYNEQFF.

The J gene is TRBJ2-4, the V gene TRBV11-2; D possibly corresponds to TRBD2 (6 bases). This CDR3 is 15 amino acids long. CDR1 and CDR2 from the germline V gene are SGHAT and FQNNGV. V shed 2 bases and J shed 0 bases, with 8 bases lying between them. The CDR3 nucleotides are TGTGCCAGCAGCTTATGGGGACTAGCCAAAAACATTCAGTACTTC. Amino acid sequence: CASSLWGLAKNIQYF. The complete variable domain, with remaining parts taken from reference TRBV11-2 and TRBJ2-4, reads EAGVAQSPRYKIIEKRQSVAFWCNPISGHATLYWYQQILGQGPKLLIQFQNNGVVDDSQLPKDRFSAERLKGVDSTLKIQPAKLEDSAVYLCASSLWGLAKNIQYFGAGTRLSVL.

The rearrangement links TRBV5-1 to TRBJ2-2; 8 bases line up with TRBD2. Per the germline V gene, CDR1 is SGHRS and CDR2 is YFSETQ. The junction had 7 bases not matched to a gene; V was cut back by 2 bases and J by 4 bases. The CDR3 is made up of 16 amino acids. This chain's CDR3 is CASSLTGGPFTGELFF. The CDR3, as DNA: TGCGCCAGCAGCTTAACGGGAGGGCCGTTCACCGGGGAGCTGTTTTTT. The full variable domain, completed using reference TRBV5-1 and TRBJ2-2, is KAGVTQTPRYLIKTRGQQVTLSCSPISGHRSVSWYQQTPGQGLQFLFEYFSETQRNKGNFPGRFSGRQFSNSRSEMNVSTLELGDSALYLCASSLTGGPFTGELFFGEGSRLTVL.

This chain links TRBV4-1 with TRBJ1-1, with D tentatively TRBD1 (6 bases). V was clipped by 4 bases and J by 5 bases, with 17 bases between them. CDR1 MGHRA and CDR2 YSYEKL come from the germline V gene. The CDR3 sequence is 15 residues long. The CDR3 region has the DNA TGCGCCAGCAGCCCAACAGGGCTCCTCAGAACTGAAGCTTTCTTT. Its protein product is CASSPTGLLRTEAFF.

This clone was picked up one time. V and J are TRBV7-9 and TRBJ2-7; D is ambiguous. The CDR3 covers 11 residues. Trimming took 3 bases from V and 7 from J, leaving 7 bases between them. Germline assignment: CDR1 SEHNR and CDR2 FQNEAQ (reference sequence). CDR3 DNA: TGTGCCAGCAGCTTTACTGATGAGCAGTACTTC. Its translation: CASSFTDEQYF.

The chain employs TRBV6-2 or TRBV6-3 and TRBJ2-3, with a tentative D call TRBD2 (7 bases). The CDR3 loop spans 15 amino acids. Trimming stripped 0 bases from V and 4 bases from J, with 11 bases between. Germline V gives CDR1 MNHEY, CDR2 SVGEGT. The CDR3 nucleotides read TGTGCCAGCAGTTACTCGAAGGGGGGGCCAGATACGCAGTATTTT. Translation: CASSYSKGGPDTQYF.

CDR3 bases: TGTGCCAGCTCACCATTCGGGGTTTACAATGAGCAGTTCTTC. The encoded protein is CASSPFGVYNEQFF. The chain has TRBV18 and TRBJ2-1; possible D gene TRBD2, 5 bases. V lost 2 bases to trimming and J lost 4 bases, with 9 bases between them. The germline gives CDR1 KGHSH, CDR2 LQKENI. This CDR3 contains 14 residues.

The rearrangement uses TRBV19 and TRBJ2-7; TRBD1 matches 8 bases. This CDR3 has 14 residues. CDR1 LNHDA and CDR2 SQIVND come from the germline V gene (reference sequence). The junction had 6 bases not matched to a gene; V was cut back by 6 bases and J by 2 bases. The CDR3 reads CASRARQGPYEQYF. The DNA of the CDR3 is TGTGCCAGTAGAGCGAGACAGGGGCCCTACGAGCAGTACTTC.

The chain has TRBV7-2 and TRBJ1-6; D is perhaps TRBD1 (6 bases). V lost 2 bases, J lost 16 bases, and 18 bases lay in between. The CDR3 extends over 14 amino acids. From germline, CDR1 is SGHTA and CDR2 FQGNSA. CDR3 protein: CASSLPLQGILLHF. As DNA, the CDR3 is TGTGCCAGCAGCTTACCCCTACAGGGTATACTACTCCACTTT.

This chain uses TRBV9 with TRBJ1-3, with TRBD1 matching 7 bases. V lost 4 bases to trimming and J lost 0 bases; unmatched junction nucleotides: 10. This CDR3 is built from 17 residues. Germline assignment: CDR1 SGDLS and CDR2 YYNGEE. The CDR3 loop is CASSPWAGQPSGNTIYF. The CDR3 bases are TGTGCCAGCAGCCCCTGGGCGGGACAGCCCTCTGGAAACACCATATATTTT.

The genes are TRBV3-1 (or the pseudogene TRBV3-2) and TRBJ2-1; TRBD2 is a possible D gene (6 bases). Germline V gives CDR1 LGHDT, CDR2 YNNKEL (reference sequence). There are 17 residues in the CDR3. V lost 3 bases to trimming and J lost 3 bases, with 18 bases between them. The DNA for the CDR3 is TGTGCCAGCAGCCATCGCCTAGCGCTAGCTTACTACAATGAGCAGTTCTTC. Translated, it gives CASSHRLALAYYNEQFF.

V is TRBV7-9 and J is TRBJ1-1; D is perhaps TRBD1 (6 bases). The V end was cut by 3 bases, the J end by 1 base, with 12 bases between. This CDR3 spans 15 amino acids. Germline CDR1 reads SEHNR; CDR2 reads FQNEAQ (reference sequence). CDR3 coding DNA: TGTGCCAGCAGCTTTCAGGGGCTCCCGAACACTGAAGCTTTCTTT. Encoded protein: CASSFQGLPNTEAFF.

The DNA of the CDR3 is TGTGCAAGTCGCTTAGGAACAGGGCGAGATAATGAAAAACTGTTTTTT. It is translated as CASRLGTGRDNEKLFF. The chain links TRBV12-2 to TRBJ1-4; the table assigns TRBD1, which was not confirmed against the DNA. TRBV12-2 is flagged as a pseudogene. The CDR3 has 16 residues.

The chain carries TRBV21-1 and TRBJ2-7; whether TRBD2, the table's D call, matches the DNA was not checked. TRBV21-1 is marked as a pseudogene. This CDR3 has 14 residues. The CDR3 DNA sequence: TGTGCCAGTTCCTCTATCGCGGGGGCCTACGAGCAGTACTTC. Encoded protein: CASSSIAGAYEQYF.

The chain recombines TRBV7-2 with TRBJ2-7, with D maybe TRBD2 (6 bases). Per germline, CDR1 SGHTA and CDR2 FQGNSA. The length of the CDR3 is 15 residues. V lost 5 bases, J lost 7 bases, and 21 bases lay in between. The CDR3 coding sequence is TGTGCCAGCAGCCAACCCGGACTACTAGTGTGGGAGCAGTACTTC. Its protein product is CASSQPGLLVWEQYF.

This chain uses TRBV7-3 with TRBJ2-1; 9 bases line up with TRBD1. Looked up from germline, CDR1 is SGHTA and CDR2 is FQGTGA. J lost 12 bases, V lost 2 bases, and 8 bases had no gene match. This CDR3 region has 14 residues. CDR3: CASSLGGTGTSQFF. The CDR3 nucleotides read TGTGCCAGCAGCTTAGGCGGGACAGGGACATCGCAGTTCTTC.

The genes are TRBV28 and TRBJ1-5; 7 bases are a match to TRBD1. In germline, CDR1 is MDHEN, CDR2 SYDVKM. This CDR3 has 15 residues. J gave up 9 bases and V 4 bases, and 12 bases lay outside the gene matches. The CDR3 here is CASSSPGGPSRPQHF. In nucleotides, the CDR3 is TGTGCCAGCAGTTCTCCAGGGGGGCCCAGTCGGCCCCAGCATTTT.